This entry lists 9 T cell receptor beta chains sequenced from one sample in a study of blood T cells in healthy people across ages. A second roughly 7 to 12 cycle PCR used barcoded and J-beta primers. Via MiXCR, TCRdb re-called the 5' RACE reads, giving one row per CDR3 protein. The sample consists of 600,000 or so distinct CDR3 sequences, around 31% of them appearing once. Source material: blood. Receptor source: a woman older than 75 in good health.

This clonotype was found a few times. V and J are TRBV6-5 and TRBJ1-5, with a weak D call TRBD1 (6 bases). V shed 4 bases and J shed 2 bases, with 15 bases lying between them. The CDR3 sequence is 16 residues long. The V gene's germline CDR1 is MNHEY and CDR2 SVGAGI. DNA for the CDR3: TGTGCCAGCAGTTCCTCCCCGAGGACAGGCAATCAGCCCCAGCATTTT. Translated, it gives CASSSSPRTGNQPQHF.

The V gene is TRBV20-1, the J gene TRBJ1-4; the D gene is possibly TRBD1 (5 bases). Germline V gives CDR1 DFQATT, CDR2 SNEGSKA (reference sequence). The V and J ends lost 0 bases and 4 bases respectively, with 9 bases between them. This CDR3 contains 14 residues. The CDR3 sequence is CSARDRRGNEKLFF. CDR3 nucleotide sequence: TGCAGTGCTAGAGATAGGAGGGGTAATGAAAAACTGTTTTTT.

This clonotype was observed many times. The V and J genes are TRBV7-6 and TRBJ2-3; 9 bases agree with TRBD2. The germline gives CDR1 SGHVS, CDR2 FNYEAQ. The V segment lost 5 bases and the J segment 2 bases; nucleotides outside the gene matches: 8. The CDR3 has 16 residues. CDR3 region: CASSPLSGGLTDTQYF. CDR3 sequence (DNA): TGTGCCAGCAGCCCCCTTAGCGGGGGCCTCACAGATACGCAGTATTTT.

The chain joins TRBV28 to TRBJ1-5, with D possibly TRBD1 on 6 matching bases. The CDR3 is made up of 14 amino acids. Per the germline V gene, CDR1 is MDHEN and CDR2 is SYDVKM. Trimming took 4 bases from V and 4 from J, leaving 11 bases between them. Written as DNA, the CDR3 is TGTGCCAGCAGTTATGGACAGAAGAATCAGCCCCAGCATTTT. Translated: CASSYGQKNQPQHF.

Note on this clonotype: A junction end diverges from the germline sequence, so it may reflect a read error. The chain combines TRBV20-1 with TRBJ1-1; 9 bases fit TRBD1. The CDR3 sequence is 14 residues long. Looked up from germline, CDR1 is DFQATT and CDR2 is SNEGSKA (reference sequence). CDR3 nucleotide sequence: TGCAGTGCATCAGAACAGGGGGCGAAAACTGGAGCTTTCTTT. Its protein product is CSASEQGAKTGAFF.

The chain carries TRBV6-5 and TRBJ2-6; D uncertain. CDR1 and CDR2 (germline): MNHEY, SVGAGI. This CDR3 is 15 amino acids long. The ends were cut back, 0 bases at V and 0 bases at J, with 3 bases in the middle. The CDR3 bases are TGTGCCAGCAGTTACTCAGTCTCTGGGGCCAACGTCCTGACTTTC. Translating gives CASSYSVSGANVLTF.

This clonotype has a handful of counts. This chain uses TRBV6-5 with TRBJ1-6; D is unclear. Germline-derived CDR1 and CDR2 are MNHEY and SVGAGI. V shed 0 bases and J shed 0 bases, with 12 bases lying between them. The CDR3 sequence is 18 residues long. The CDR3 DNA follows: TGTGCCAGCAGTTACTCGATCAAGGGAAGCTCCTATAATTCACCCCTCCACTTT. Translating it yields CASSYSIKGSSYNSPLHF.

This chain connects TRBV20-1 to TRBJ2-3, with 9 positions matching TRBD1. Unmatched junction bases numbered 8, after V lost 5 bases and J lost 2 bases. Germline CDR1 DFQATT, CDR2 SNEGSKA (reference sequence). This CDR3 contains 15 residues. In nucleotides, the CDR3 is TGCAGTGCTCGCATGGGGGACAGGGACACAGATACGCAGTATTTT. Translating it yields CSARMGDRDTDTQYF.

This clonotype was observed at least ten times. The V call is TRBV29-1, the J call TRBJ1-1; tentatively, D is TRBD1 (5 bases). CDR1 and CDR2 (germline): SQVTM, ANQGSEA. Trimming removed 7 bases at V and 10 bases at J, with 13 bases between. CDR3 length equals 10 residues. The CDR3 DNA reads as TGCAGCGCCCAGGGCTATGGAGCTTTCTTT. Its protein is CSAQGYGAFF.